The clone carrying this T cell receptor (beta chain) has a handful of counts. Its specificity is unknown. The sample has other DNA sequences that encode this CDR3 too. Memory CD4+ cells were the fraction left after CD45RA+ naive selection. This table comes from immunoSEQ multiplex PCR, and its TCRdb copy is limited to in-frame clones, with some not included. The sample shows nearly 750,000 clones, roughly two thirds of them seen only once. This sample was included in a study of shared clonotypes between healthy human individuals. Overall study context: Per donor, CD8 memory used one plate, CD8 naive used two, CD4 memory used three and CD4 naive used three.

Whole-study findings and limits: Relative to their counterparts shared across all four donors, non-shared clonotypes exhibited diminished generation probabilities.

The receptor was isolated from a young woman in good health. Material: memory CD4+ T cells sorted from blood. Subset denoted: CD45RA-negative fraction.

DNA for the CDR3: TGTGCCAGCAGTGAATCTAGCTACGAGCAGTACTTC. This gives the protein CASSESSYEQYF. The V gene is TRBV2, the J gene TRBJ2-7; D remains ambiguous. V was shortened by 2 bases and J by 3 bases, with 5 bases between the two germline ends. The CDR3 has 12 residues. The germline CDR1 and CDR2 sequences are SNHLY and FYNNEI.